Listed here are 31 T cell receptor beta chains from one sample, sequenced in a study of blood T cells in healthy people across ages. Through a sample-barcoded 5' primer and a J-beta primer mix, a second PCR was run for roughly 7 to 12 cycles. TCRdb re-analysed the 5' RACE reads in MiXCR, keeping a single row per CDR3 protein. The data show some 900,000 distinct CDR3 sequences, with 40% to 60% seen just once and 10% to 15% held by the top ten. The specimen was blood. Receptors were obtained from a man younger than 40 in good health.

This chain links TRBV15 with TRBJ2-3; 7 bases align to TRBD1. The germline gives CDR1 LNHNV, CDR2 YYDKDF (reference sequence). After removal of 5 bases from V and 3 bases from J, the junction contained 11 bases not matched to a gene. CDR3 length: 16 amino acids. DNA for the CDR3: TGTGCCACCAGCGGAGGACAGGAAAGGTTAACAGATACGCAGTATTTT. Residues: CATSGGQERLTDTQYF.

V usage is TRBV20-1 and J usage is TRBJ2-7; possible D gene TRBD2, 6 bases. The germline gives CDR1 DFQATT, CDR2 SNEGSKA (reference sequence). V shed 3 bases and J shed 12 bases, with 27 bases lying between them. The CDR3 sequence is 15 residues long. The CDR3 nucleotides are TGCAGTGCTAGGGGGTTAAGTAGAGGAGCGGGCATCGGGTACTTC. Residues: CSARGLSRGAGIGYF.

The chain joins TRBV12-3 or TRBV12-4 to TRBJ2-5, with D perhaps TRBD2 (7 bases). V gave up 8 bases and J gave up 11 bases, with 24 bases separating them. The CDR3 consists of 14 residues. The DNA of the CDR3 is TGTGCCAGCGGCCTCGGCGGGGGCCTAGCAGAGCAGTACTTC. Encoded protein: CASGLGGGLAEQYF.

CDR3 DNA sequence: TGTGCCAGCAGTTGGGGGACAGGGCTGGCCTACGAGCAGTACTTC. Translated: CASSWGTGLAYEQYF. The J gene is TRBJ2-7, the V gene TRBV27; 9 nucleotides match TRBD1. Per the germline V gene, CDR1 is MNHEY and CDR2 is SMNVEV (reference sequence). After removal of 4 bases from V and 2 bases from J, the junction contained 6 bases not matched to a gene. This CDR3 region has 15 residues.

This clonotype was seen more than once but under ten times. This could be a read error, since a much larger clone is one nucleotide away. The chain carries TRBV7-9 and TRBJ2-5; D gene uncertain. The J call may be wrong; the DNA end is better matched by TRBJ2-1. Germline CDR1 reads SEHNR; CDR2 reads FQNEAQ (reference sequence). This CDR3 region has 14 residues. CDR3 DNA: TGTGCCAGCAGCTCGCGACAACCTCAAGAGACCCAGTTCTTC. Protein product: CASSSRQPQETQFF.

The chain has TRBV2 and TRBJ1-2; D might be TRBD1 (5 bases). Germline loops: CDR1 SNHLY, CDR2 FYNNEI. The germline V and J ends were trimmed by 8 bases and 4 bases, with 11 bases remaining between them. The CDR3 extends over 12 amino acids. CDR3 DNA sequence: TGTGCCAGCGAGGGGAACTCCTATGGCTACACCTTC. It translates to CASEGNSYGYTF.

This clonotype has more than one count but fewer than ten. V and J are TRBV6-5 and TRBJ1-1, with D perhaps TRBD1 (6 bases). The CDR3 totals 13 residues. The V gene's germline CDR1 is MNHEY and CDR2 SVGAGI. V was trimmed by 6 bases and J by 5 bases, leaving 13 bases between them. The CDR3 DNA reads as TGTGCCAGCAGCTATTCAGGGGTTACTGAAGCTTTCTTT. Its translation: CASSYSGVTEAFF.

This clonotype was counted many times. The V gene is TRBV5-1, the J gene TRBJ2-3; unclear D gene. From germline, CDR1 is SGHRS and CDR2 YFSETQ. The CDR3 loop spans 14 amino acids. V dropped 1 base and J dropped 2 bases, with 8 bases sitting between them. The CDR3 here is CASSLSFATDTQYF. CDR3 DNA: TGCGCCAGCAGCTTGTCTTTTGCCACAGATACGCAGTATTTT.

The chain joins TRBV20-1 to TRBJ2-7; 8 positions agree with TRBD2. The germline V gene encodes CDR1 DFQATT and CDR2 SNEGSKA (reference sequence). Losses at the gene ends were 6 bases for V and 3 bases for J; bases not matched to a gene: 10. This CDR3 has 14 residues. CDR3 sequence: CSARRTSQDYEQYF. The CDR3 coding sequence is TGCAGTGCCAGAAGGACTAGCCAGGACTACGAGCAGTACTTC.

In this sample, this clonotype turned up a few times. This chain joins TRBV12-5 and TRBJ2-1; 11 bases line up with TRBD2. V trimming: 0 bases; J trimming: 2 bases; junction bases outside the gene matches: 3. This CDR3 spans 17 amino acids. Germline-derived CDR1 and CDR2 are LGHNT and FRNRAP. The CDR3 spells CASGLVASGGTYNEQFF. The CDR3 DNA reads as TGTGCTAGTGGTTTGGTAGCTAGCGGGGGGACCTACAATGAGCAGTTCTTC.

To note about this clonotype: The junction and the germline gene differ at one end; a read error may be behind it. DNA of the CDR3: TGTGGCAGCTCACCCCGACAGGGAAATGAGCAGTTCTTC. Protein product: CGSSPRQGNEQFF. The chain links TRBV18 to TRBJ2-1, with 7 nucleotides matching TRBD1. The CDR3 spans 13 residues. The germline V gene has CDR1 KGHSH and CDR2 LQKENI.

The CDR3, as DNA: TGTGCCAGCAGTTTATTTGGAAAATCGGGCTCCTACAATGAGCAGTTCTTC. Translated, it gives CASSLFGKSGSYNEQFF. The genes are TRBV27 and TRBJ2-1; D unclear. Trimming pared 1 base from V and 0 bases from J, leaving 13 bases between. Germline V gene sequence: CDR1 MNHEY, CDR2 SMNVEV (reference sequence). CDR3 length: 17 residues.

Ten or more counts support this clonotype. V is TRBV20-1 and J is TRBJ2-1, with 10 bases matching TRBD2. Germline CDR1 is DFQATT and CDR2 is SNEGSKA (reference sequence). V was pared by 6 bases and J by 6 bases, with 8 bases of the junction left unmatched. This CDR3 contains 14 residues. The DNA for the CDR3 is TGCAGTGCGGGTAGCGGGGGGCGCGCCAATGAGCAGTTCTTC. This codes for CSAGSGGRANEQFF.

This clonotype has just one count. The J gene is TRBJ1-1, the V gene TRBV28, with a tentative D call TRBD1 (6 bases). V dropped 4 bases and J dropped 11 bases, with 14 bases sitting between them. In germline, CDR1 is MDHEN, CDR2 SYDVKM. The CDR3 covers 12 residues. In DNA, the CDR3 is TGTGCCAGCAGTTACAGGGAGAGGGCGGCTTTCTTT. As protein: CASSYRERAAFF. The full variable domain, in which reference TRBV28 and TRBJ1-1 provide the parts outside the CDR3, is DVKVTQSSRYLVKRTGEKVFLECVQDMDHENMFWYRQDPGLGLRLIYFSYDVKMKEKGDIPEGYSVSREKKERFSLILESASTNQTSMYLCASSYRERAAFFGQGTRLTVV.

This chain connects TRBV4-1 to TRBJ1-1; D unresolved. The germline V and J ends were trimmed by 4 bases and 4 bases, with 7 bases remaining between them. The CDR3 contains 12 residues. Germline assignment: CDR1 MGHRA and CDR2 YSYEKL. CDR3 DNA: TGCGCCAGCAGCCTGGGCCCCACTGAAGCTTTCTTT. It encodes CASSLGPTEAFF.

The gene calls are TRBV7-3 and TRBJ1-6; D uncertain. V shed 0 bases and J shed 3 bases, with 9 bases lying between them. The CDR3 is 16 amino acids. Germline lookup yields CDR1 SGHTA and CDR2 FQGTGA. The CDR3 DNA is TGTGCCAGCAGCTTAACGTCGCCAGGCTATAATTCACCCCTCCACTTT. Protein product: CASSLTSPGYNSPLHF.

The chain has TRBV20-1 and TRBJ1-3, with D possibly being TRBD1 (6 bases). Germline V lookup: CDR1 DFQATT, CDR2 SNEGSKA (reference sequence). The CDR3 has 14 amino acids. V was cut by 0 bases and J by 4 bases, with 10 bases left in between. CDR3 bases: TGCAGTGCTAGAGATCAGGGGCCCGGAAACACCATATATTTT. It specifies CSARDQGPGNTIYF.

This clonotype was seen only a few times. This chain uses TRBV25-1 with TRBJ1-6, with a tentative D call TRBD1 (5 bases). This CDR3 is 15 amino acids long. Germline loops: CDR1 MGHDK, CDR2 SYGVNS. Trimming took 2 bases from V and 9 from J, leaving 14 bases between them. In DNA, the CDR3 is TGTGCCAGCAGTGAAGTAGGGACCGGAATTTCACCCCTCCACTTT. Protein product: CASSEVGTGISPLHF.

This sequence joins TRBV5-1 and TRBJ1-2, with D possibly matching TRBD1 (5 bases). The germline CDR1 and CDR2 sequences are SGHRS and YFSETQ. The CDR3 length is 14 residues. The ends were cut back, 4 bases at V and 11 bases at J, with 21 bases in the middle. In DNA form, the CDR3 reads TGCGCCAGCAGCCCCAGACAGAACGTGGCTTTTTACACCTTC. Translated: CASSPRQNVAFYTF.

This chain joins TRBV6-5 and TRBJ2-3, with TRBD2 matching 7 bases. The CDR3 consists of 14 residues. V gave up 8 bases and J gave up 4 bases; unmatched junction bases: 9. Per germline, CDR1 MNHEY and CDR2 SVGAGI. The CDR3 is CASRRGEGADTQYF. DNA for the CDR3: TGTGCCAGCCGCCGGGGGGAAGGGGCAGATACGCAGTATTTT.

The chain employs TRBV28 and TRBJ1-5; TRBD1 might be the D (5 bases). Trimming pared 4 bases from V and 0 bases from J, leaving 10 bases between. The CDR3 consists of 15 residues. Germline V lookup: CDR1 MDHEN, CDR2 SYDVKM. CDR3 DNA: TGTGCCAGCAGTTATAGGGGAGATAGCAATCAGCCCCAGCATTTT. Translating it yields CASSYRGDSNQPQHF.

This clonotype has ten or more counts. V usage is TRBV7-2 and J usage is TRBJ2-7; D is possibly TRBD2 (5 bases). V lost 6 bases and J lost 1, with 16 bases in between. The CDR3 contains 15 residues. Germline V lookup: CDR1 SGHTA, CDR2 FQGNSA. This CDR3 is CASSLGQTISYEQYF. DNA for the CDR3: TGTGCCAGCAGTCTAGGGCAGACTATATCCTACGAGCAGTACTTC.

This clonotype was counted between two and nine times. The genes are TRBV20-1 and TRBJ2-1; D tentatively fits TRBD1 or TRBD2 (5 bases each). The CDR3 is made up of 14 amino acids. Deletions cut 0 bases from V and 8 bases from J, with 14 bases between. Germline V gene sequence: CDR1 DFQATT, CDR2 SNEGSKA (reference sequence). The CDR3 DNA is TGCAGTGCTAGAGATTATTGGGGGAGCTATGAGCAGTTCTTC. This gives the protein CSARDYWGSYEQFF.

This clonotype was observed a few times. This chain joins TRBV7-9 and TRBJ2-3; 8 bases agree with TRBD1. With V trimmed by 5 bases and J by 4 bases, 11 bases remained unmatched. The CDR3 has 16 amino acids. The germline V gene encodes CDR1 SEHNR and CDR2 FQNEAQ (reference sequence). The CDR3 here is CASSPRDRPGADTQYF. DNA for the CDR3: TGTGCCAGCAGCCCCCGGGACAGGCCGGGCGCAGATACGCAGTATTTT.

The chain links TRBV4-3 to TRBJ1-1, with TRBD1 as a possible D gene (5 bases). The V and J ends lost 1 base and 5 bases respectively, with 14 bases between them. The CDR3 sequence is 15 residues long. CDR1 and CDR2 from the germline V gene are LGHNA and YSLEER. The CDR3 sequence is CASSQVRRAGTEAFF. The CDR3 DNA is TGCGCCAGCAGCCAAGTGCGCAGGGCGGGGACTGAAGCTTTCTTT.

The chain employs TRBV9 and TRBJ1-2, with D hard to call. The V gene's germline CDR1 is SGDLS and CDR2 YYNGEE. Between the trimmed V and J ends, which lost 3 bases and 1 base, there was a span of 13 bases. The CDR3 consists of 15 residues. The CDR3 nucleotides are TGTGCCAGCAGCGCGATGGCAGAAAATAACTATGGCTACACCTTC. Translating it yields CASSAMAENNYGYTF.

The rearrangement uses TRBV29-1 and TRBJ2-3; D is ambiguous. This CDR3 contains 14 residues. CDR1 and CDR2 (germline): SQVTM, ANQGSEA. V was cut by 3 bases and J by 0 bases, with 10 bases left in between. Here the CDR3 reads CSVDAPASTDTQYF. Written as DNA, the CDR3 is TGCAGCGTTGACGCCCCCGCTAGCACAGATACGCAGTATTTT.

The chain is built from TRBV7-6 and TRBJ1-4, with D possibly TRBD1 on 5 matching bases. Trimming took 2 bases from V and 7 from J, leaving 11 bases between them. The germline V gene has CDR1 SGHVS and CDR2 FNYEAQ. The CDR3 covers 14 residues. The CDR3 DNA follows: TGTGCCAGCAGCTTAAAGGGGAACAGTGAAAAACTGTTTTTT. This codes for CASSLKGNSEKLFF.

The CDR3 spells CASSLFGSEQYF. The CDR3, as DNA: TGTGCCAGCAGTTTGTTTGGGTCCGAGCAGTACTTC. The chain uses TRBV12-3 or TRBV12-4 and TRBJ2-4; no reliable D call. Matching the DNA end better, TRBJ2-7 makes the J call doubtful. The CDR3 has 12 residues.

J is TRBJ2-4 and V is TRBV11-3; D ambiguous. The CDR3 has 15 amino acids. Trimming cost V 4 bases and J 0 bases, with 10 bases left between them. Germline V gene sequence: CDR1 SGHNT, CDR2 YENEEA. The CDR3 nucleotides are TGTGCCAGCAGCTCACCAAAGATAGCCAAAAACATTCAGTACTTC. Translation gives CASSSPKIAKNIQYF.

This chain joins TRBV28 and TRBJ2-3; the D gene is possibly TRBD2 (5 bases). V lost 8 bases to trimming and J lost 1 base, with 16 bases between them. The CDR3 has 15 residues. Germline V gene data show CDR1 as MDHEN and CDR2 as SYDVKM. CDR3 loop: CASGNRGLGTDTQYF. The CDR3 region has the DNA TGTGCCAGCGGTAACCGGGGTTTGGGCACAGATACGCAGTATTTT.